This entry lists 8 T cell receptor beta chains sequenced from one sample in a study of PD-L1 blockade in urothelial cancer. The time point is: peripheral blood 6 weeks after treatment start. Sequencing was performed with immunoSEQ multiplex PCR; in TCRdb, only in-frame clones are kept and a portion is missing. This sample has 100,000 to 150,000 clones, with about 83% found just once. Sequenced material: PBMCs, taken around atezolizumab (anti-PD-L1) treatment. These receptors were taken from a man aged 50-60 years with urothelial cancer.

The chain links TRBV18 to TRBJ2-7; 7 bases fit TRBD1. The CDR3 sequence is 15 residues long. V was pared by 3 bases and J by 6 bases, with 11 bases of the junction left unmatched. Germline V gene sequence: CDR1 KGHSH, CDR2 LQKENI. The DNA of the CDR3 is TGTGCCAGCTCACCCGATAACACAGGGGTGGTCGAGCAGTACTTC. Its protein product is CASSPDNTGVVEQYF.

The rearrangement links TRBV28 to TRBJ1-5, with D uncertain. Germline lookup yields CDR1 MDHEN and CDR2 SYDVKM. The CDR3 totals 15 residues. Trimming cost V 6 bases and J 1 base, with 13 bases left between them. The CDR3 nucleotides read TGTGCCAGCAGCCCGAGCGGGAGGAGCAATCAGCCCCAGCATTTT. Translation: CASSPSGRSNQPQHF.

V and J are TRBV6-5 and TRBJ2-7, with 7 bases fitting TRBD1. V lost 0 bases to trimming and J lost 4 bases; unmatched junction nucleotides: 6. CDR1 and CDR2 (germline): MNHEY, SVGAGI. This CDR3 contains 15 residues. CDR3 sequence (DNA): TGTGCCAGCAGTTACTCACGGGGCAGGGGGTACGAGCAGTACTTC. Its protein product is CASSYSRGRGYEQYF.

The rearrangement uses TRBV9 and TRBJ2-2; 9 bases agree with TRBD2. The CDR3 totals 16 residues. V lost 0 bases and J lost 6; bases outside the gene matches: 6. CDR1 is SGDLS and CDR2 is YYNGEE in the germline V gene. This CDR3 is CASSVAAGGSSGELFF. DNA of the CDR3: TGTGCCAGCAGCGTAGCTGCGGGAGGGAGCTCCGGGGAGCTGTTTTTT.

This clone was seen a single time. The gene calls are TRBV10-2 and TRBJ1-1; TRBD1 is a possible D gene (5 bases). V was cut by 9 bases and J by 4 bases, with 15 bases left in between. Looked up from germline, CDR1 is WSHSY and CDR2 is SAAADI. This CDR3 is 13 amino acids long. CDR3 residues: CASLGGWGTEAFF. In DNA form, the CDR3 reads TGCGCCAGTCTTGGGGGGTGGGGCACTGAAGCTTTCTTT.

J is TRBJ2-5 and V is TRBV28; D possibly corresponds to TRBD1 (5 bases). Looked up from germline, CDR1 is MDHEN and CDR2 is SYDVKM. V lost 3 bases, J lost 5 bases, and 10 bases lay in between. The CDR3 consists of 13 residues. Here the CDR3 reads CASSLGRVETQYF. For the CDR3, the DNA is TGTGCCAGCAGTTTGGGCAGGGTCGAGACCCAGTACTTC.

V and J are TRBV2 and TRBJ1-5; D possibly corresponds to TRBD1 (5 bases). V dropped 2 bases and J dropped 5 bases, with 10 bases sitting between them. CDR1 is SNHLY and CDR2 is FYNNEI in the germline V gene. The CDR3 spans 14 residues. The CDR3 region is CASSERQGYQPQHF. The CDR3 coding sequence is TGTGCCAGCAGTGAACGGCAGGGTTATCAGCCCCAGCATTTT.

The CDR3 reads CASSLAAGRTNEQFF. The DNA of the CDR3 is TGTGCCAGCAGCTTGGCCGCGGGACGGACGAATGAGCAGTTCTTC. The V gene is TRBV5-5, the J gene TRBJ2-1, with D possibly being TRBD2 (6 bases). V was trimmed by 0 bases and J by 7 bases, leaving 14 bases between them. Germline lookup yields CDR1 SGHKS and CDR2 YYEKEE (reference sequence). This CDR3 region has 15 residues.